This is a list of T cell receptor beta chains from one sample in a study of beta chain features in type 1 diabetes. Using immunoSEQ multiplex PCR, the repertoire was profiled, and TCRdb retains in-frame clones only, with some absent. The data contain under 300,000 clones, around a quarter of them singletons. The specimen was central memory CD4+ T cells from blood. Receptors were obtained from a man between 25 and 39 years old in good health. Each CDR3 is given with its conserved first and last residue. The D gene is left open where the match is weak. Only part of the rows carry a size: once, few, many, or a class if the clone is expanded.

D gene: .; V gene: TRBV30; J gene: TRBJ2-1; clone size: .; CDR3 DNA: TGTGCGTACCAAGGGGGAAGCTCCTACAATGAGCAGTTCTTC; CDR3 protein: CAYQGGSSYNEQFF
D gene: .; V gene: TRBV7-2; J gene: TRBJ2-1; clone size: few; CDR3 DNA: TGTGCCAGCAGCTCCCAGCGGGTGGAGCAGTTCTTC; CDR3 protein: CASSSQRVEQFF
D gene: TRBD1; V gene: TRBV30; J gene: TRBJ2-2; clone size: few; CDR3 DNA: TGTGTCCTCTCGGACAGGGAGAACACCGGGGAGCTGTTTTTT; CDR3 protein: CVLSDRENTGELFF
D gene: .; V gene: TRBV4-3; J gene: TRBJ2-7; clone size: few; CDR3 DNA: TGCGCCAGCAGCCAGGACGTCTTCTTCGAGCAGTACTTC; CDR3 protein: CASSQDVFFEQYF
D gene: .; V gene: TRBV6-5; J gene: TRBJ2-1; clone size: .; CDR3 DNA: TGTGCCAGCAGTTACGTCTCGGGGGTTGAGCAGTTCTTC; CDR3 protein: CASSYVSGVEQFF
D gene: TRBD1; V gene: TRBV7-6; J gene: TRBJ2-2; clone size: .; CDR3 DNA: TGTGCCAGCAGCTCCAGGACAGGGGGTGAAACCGGGGAGCTGTTTTTT; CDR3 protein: CASSSRTGGETGELFF
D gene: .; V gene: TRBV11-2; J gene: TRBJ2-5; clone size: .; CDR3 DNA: TGTGCCAGCAGCTTAGGACTGCATCCGGAGACCCAGTACTTC; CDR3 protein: CASSLGLHPETQYF
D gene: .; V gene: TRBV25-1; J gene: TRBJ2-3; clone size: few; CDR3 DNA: TGTGCCAGCAGTGAAAATCAGGGGACGCAGTATTTT; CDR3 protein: CASSENQGTQYF
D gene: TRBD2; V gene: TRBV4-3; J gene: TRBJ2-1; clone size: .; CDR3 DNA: TGCGCCAGCAGCCAGAGCGGGACCGAGTCGCAACAATACAATGAGCAGTTCTTC; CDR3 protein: CASSQSGTESQQYNEQFF
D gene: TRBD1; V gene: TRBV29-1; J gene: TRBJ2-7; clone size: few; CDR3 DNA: TGCAGCGCTGTTGGACAGGGAGGCTACGAGCAGTACTTC; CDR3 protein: CSAVGQGGYEQYF
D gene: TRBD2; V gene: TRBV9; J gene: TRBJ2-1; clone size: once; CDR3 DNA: TGTGCCAGCAGCGAATCTAGCGGGAGGTTCAATGAGCAGTTCTTC; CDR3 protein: CASSESSGRFNEQFF
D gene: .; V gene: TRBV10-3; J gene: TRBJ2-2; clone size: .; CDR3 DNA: TGTGCCACCTTGACCCCGAACACCGGGGAGCTGTTTTTT; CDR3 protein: CATLTPNTGELFF
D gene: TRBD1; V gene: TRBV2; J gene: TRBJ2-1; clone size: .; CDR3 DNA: TGTGCCTTGGTGTTGGGACAGGGGTCTTGGAATGAGCAGTTCTTC; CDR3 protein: CALVLGQGSWNEQFF
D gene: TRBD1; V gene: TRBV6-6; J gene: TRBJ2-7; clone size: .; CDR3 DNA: TGTGCCAGCAGTTACTCTAATAGGGACAGGACCTACGAGCAGTACTTC; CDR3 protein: CASSYSNRDRTYEQYF
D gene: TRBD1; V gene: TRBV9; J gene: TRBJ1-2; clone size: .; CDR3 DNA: TGTGCCAGCAGCGCCCAGCGGACAGGGCTCGGCTACACCTTC; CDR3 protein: CASSAQRTGLGYTF
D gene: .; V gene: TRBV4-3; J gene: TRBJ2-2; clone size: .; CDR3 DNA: TGCGCCAGCAGCCAAGACCGTCCCGGGGAGCTGTTTTTT; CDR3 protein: CASSQDRPGELFF
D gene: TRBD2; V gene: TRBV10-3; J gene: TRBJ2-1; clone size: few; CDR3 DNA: TGTGCCATCGCGGCGGGAGGGGGCTACAATGAGCAGTTCTTC; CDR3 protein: CAIAAGGGYNEQFF
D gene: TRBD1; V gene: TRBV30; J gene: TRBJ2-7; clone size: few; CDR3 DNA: TGTGCCTGGAGTCGCCCCGGGACAGCCTACGAGCAGTACTTC; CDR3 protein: CAWSRPGTAYEQYF
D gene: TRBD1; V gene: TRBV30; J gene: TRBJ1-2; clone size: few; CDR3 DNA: TGTGCCTGGAGGGACACAGGGGGCCCCATCTTC; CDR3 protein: CAWRDTGGPIF
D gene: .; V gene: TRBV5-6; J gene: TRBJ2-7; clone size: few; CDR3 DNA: TGTGCCAGCAGCTTGCAGGTCTACGAGCAGTACTTC; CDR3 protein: CASSLQVYEQYF
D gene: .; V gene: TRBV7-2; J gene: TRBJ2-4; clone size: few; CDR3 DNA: TGTGCCAGCAGCTTGGGAGGGACAAGCCCCGGAGGCATTCAGTACTTC; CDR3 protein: CASSLGGTSPGGIQYF
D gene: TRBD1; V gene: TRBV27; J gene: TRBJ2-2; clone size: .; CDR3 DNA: TGTGCCAGCAGTCTATGGACAGGGGGAAACACCGGGGAGCTGTTTTTT; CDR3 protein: CASSLWTGGNTGELFF
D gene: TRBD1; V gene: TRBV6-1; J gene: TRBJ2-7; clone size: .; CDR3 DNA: TGTGCCAGCAGTCCTCCCCGACAGGGGGTATACGAGCAGTACTTC; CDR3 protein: CASSPPRQGVYEQYF
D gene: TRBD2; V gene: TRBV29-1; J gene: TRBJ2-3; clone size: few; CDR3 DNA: TGCAGCGTCAGCGGGAGGGCCTCAGATACGCAGTATTTT; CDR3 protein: CSVSGRASDTQYF
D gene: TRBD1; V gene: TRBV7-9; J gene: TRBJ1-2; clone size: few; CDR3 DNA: TGTGCCAGCAGCCCCCACGACAGGGCCTATGGCTACACCTTC; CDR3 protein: CASSPHDRAYGYTF
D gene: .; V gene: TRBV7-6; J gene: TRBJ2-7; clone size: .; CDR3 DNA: TGTGCCAGCAGCTTAGATCCGGGAACCACCTACGAGCAGTACTTC; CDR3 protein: CASSLDPGTTYEQYF
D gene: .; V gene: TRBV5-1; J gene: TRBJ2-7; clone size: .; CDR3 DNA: TGCGCCAGCGGCGAGCGAAGCTCCTACGAGCAGTACTTC; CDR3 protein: CASGERSSYEQYF
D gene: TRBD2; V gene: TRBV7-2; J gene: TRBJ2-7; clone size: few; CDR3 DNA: TGTGCCAGCAGCCCCGGGACTAGCGGGCCCTCCTACGAGCAGTACTTC; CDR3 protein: CASSPGTSGPSYEQYF
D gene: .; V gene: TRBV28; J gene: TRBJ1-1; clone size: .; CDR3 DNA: TGTGCCAGCAGTATTCTTTGGGGCGGGAAGAACACTGAAGCTTTCTTT; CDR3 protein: CASSILWGGKNTEAFF
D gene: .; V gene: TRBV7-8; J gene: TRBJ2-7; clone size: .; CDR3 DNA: TGTGCCAGCAGCCCCTCCCGGGCACTTAACTACGAGCAGTACTTC; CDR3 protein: CASSPSRALNYEQYF
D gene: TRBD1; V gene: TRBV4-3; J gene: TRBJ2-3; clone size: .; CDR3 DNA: TGCGCCAGCAGCCAAGGGTCCCGGACAGGGACAGATACGCAGTATTTT; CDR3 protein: CASSQGSRTGTDTQYF
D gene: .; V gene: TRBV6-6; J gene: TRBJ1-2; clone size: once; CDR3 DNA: TGTGCCAGCAGTTACGCTCCCGGGGGCTATGGCTACACCTTC; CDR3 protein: CASSYAPGGYGYTF
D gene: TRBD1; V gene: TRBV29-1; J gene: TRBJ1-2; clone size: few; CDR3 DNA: TGCAGCGTTGACAGGGGGCCAACTAACTATGGCTACACCTTC; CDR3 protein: CSVDRGPTNYGYTF
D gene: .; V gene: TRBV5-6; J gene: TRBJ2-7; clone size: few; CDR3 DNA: TGTGCCAGCAGCTTGATGGACAGTCTTCAATACGAGCAGTACTTC; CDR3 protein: CASSLMDSLQYEQYF
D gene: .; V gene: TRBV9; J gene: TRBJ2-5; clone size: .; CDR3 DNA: TGTGCCAGCAGCGCCGCCGGGGAGGTCGGGACCCAGTACTTC; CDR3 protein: CASSAAGEVGTQYF
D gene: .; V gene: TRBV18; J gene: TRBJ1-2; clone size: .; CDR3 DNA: TGTGCCATCTCACGGACAGACTATGGCTACACCTTC; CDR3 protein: CAISRTDYGYTF
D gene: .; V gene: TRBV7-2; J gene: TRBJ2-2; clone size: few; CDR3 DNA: TGTGCCAGCAGCTTAGCGGGCGGGGGCTCCACCGGGGAGCTGTTTTTT; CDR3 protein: CASSLAGGGSTGELFF
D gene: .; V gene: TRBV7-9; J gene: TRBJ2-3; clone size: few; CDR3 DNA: TGTGCCAGCGGGGAAGGGACTAGCACAGATACGCAGTATTTT; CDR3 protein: CASGEGTSTDTQYF
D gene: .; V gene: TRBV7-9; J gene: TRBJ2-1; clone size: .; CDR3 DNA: TGTGCCAGCAGCTCTCTCAATGAGCAGTTCTTC; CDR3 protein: CASSSLNEQFF
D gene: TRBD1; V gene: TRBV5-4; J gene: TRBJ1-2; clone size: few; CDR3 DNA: TGTGCCAGCAGTTCTGCGGGACAGCGAGCTAACTATGGCTACACCTTC; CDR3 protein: CASSSAGQRANYGYTF
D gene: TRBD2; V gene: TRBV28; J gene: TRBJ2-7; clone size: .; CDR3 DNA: TGTGCCAGCACCGGTGCGGGAGCTTACCACGAGCAGTACTTC; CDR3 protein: CASTGAGAYHEQYF
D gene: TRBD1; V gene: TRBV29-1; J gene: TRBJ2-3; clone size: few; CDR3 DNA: TGCAGCGTTCTGGGGACAGGGACTAGCACAGATACGCAGTATTTT; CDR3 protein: CSVLGTGTSTDTQYF
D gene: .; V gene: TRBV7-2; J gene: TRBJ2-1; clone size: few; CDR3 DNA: TGTGCCAGCAGCTTAAGAAACAGGGCGGATGAGCAGTTCTTC; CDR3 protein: CASSLRNRADEQFF